The source of this TCR beta chain is a study of Graves' ophthalmopathy and Graves' hyperthyroidism. This clonotype occurred many times. Its antigen is unidentified. Other autoimmune diseases, uncontrolled infections, pregnancy and lactation each led to patient exclusion. Scientists amplified the TCR beta CDR3 regions from RNA transcripts. RT-PCR with HTBI primers came first, then second-round multiplex PCR. TCRdb passed the multiplex PCR reads through MiXCR, listing each CDR3 protein once. Among approximately 410,000 distinct CDR3 sequences listed, approximately 15% were seen once. Study conclusions and caveats: A 13-signature model separated ophthalmopathy from stable hyperthyroidism, reaching roughly 85% sensitivity and under 82% specificity cross-validated. The authors also found most expanded thyroid clonotypes above 0.001 frequency in blood.

Germline CDR1 reads KGHDR; CDR2 reads SFDVKD. The CDR3 is 15 residues long. V dropped 0 bases and J dropped 2 bases, with 8 bases sitting between them. Source material: peripheral blood. This clonotype was sampled from a woman between 18 and 29 years old with stable Graves' hyperthyroidism. This chain joins TRBV24-1 and TRBJ2-3; D gene unclear. The CDR3 sequence is CATSDLQSDTDTQYF. CDR3 DNA: TGTGCCACCAGTGATTTGCAGTCGGACACAGATACGCAGTATTTT.